These T cell receptor beta chains were read from a single sample in a study of memory CD4+ T cells and cytomegalovirus serostatus. The method was immunoSEQ multiplex PCR; TCRdb's version includes in-frame clones alone and lacks a portion of them. The sample carries approximately 44,000 clones, just over 75% recorded once. Sequenced: memory CD4+ T cells from blood. The receptor set was obtained from an adult in good health and CMV-seronegative. The CDR3 runs from the conserved cysteine through the conserved F or W. D genes are given only for firm matches. Expanded clones are given a class, and other clones once, few, many or no size at all.

>TRBV5-6|.|TRBJ1-2|.
TGTGCCAGCGATCGTTGGGGAGATGGCTACACCTTC
CASDRWGDGYTF
>TRBV7-9|.|TRBJ1-1|.
TGTGCCAGCACCCCGTTTGGGTCCACTGAAGCTTTCTTT
CASTPFGSTEAFF
>TRBV12-5|.|TRBJ1-2|TRBD1
TGTGCTAGTGGTTTCCCCGACAGGGCTGGTGGCTACACCTTC
CASGFPDRAGGYTF
>TRBV27|once|TRBJ1-1|.
TGTGCCAGCAGTTTATCCAGAAACACTGAAGCTTTCTTT
CASSLSRNTEAFF
>TRBV6-1|.|TRBJ1-2|.
TGTGCCAGCAGTGATGGCACCCACGTTCTCTCTATGGGTGGCTACACCTTC
CASSDGTHVLSMGGYTF
>TRBV11-3|.|TRBJ1-1|TRBD1
TGTGCCAGCAGCCCCGGGACAGGGGGCTCAAGGGACACTGAAGCTTTCTTT
CASSPGTGGSRDTEAFF
>TRBV18|few|TRBJ2-1|.
TGTGCCAGCTCACCACCCACCCCGTCCTACAATGAGCAGTTCTTC
CASSPPTPSYNEQFF
>TRBV30|.|TRBJ2-3|.
TGTGCCTGGGGGGACGCAGATACGCAGTATTTT
CAWGDADTQYF
>TRBV11-2|few|TRBJ1-6|.
TGTGCCAGCAGCCTCACGGCGGGTTCACCCCTCCACTTT
CASSLTAGSPLHF
>TRBV4-1|few|TRBJ2-1|TRBD2
TGCGCCAGCAGCCGAAGTGTTCCCCGACTAGCATCGGCTGAGCAGTTCTTC
CASSRSVPRLASAEQFF
>TRBV7-3|.|TRBJ2-4|TRBD2
TGTGCCAGCAGTGAGACGGGGGGTGCCATTCAGTACTTC
CASSETGGAIQYF
>TRBV5-6|.|TRBJ1-3|.
TGTGCCAGCAGCTTGGAGGGCACCCTATCTGGAAACACCATATATTTT
CASSLEGTLSGNTIYF
>TRBV7-2|.|TRBJ1-1|TRBD1
TGTGCCAGCAGCCCGCGGACAGGGGCCAACACTGAAGCTTTCTTT
CASSPRTGANTEAFF
>TRBV11-3|.|TRBJ2-5|.
TGTGCCAGCAGCATAGCGGACCAAGAGACCCAGTACTTC
CASSIADQETQYF